These 29 T cell receptor beta chains share one sample of origin, sequenced in a study of cytomegalovirus exposure and HLA in healthy donors. Amplification used 60 Vbeta primers and 13 Jbeta primers. Assay: immunoSEQ multiplex PCR; the TCRdb copy retains only in-frame clones and omits some. There are approximately 130,000 clones in the sample; about three quarters occur only once, and roughly 1.8% lies in the top ten. Sequenced sample: PBMCs. These receptors came from a woman between 40 and 55 years old in good health and CMV-seronegative.

The chain joins TRBV18 to TRBJ1-2; 7 positions agree with TRBD1. Germline V gene sequence: CDR1 KGHSH, CDR2 LQKENI. Trimming at V came to 3 bases and at J to 3 bases, leaving 10 bases not matched to a gene. The CDR3 runs to 16 residues. This chain's CDR3 is CASSPIEGQHDYGYTF. Here the CDR3 DNA reads TGTGCCAGCTCACCTATCGAGGGACAGCATGACTATGGCTACACCTTC.

The gene calls are TRBV10-1 and TRBJ1-2, with D perhaps TRBD1 (6 bases). Germline V gene data show CDR1 as WNHNN and CDR2 as SYGVQD (reference sequence). V dropped 2 bases and J dropped 0 bases, with 10 bases sitting between them. This CDR3 has 15 amino acids. This CDR3 is CASSEVDRANYGYTF. The CDR3 coding sequence is TGCGCCAGCAGTGAGGTGGACAGAGCTAACTATGGCTACACCTTC.

The chain uses TRBV28 and TRBJ1-5; the D gene is possibly TRBD1 (6 bases). Trimming removed 11 bases from V and 5 bases from J, with 7 bases in between. The length of the CDR3 is 10 residues. Germline V CDR1 and CDR2: MDHEN, SYDVKM. CDR3 nucleotides: TGTGCCGGGGGCCATCAGCCCCAGCATTTT. It codes for CAGGHQPQHF.

This clone was seen just once. This chain connects TRBV9 to TRBJ1-2; D possibly corresponds to TRBD1 (5 bases). Germline CDR1 and CDR2: SGDLS and YYNGEE. V shed 3 bases and J shed 5 bases, with 17 bases lying between them. CDR3 length: 15 residues. CDR3: CASSAQQVLGYGYTF. The CDR3 nucleotides read TGTGCCAGCAGCGCACAACAGGTCTTAGGATATGGCTACACCTTC.

V usage is TRBV27 and J usage is TRBJ2-1, with a weak D call TRBD2 (6 bases). The CDR3 extends over 15 amino acids. The V gene's germline CDR1 is MNHEY and CDR2 SMNVEV (reference sequence). Trimming removed 3 bases from V and 1 base from J, with 10 bases in between. The CDR3 is CASSLRGVSYNEQFF. In DNA, the CDR3 is TGTGCCAGCAGTTTGCGCGGGGTGTCCTACAATGAGCAGTTCTTC.

This clone was counted only a few times. The chain recombines TRBV18 with TRBJ2-3, with D hard to call. Germline assignment: CDR1 KGHSH and CDR2 LQKENI. This CDR3 is 11 amino acids long. V shed 3 bases and J shed 5 bases, with 3 bases lying between them. CDR3 DNA: TGTGCCAGCTCACCCGGAGATACGCAGTATTTT. It yields the protein CASSPGDTQYF.

The V call is TRBV27, the J call TRBJ2-5, with 9 nucleotides matching TRBD1. The CDR3 is 16 residues long. V lost 3 bases to trimming and J lost 5 bases; unmatched junction nucleotides: 10. The germline V gene has CDR1 MNHEY and CDR2 SMNVEV (reference sequence). The CDR3 loop is CASSFEGQGKGETQYF. CDR3 in DNA: TGTGCCAGCAGTTTCGAGGGACAGGGAAAGGGGGAGACCCAGTACTTC.

This chain connects TRBV14 to TRBJ2-3, with D perhaps TRBD1 (6 bases). Germline-derived CDR1 and CDR2 are SGHDN and FVKESK. The V gene lost 5 bases and the J gene lost 8 bases, with 14 bases spanning the gap. The CDR3 totals 13 residues. For the CDR3, the DNA is TGTGCCAGCAGCTACCGGGACACTCGTACGCAGTATTTT. Translating it yields CASSYRDTRTQYF.

This clone occurred a few times. The rearrangement links TRBV28 to TRBJ2-7; D is uncertain. From germline, CDR1 is MDHEN and CDR2 SYDVKM. This CDR3 has 13 amino acids. The V gene lost 8 bases and the J gene lost 3 bases, with 14 bases spanning the gap. CDR3 nucleotides: TGTGCCAGCTCGAAAACCCCCTACTACGAGCAGTACTTC. As protein: CASSKTPYYEQYF.

In this sample, this clone turned up once. CDR3 protein: CAWTGYSGMNTEAFF. CDR3 DNA sequence: TGTGCCTGGACGGGGTATTCGGGGATGAACACTGAAGCTTTCTTT. The V and J genes are TRBV30 and TRBJ1-1; no definite D call. Germline V CDR1 and CDR2: GTSNPN, SVGIG (reference sequence). V was clipped by 4 bases and J by 0 bases, with 15 bases between them. CDR3 size: 15 residues.

The genes are TRBV9 and TRBJ2-3; 10 bases match TRBD2. The junction had 2 bases not matched to a gene; V was cut back by 3 bases and J by 1 base. There are 15 residues in the CDR3. Germline V gene lookup returns CDR1 SGDLS and CDR2 YYNGEE. CDR3 amino acids: CASSAGTSGTDTQYF. CDR3 nucleotide sequence: TGTGCCAGCAGCGCGGGGACTAGCGGCACAGATACGCAGTATTTT.

V and J are TRBV9 and TRBJ2-3; TRBD2 matches at 9 bases. V dropped 4 bases and J dropped 3; count of bases not matched to a gene: 9. The CDR3 totals 16 residues. The V gene's germline CDR1 is SGDLS and CDR2 YYNGEE. The CDR3 DNA sequence: TGTGCCAGCAGCCTAGAAGGCGGGGGGGCAACAGATACGCAGTATTTT. This sequence encodes CASSLEGGGATDTQYF.

V is TRBV28 and J is TRBJ2-7; D is possibly TRBD1 (5 bases). The CDR3 is 13 amino acids. The V and J ends lost 7 bases and 0 bases respectively, with 10 bases between them. The germline V gene encodes CDR1 MDHEN and CDR2 SYDVKM. The CDR3 DNA is TGTGCCAGCATCGACGGACACTCCTACGAGCAGTACTTC. It encodes CASIDGHSYEQYF.

The genes are TRBV28 and TRBJ2-2, with a weak D call TRBD2 (6 bases). The germline V gene encodes CDR1 MDHEN and CDR2 SYDVKM. The CDR3 loop spans 15 amino acids. Trimming took off 3 bases at V and 7 bases at J, with 15 bases between the two ends. The CDR3 loop reads CASSLGDREFGELFF. The CDR3 DNA reads TGTGCCAGCAGTTTGGGGGATCGGGAGTTCGGGGAGCTGTTTTTT.

The chain joins TRBV13 to TRBJ2-7; 9 bases are a match to TRBD2. The CDR3 covers 14 residues. In germline, CDR1 is PRHDT, CDR2 FYEKMQ (reference sequence). With V trimmed by 3 bases and J by 3 bases, 3 bases remained unmatched. The CDR3 sequence: CASSFPAGGYEQYF. The CDR3 DNA is TGTGCCAGCAGCTTCCCAGCGGGGGGCTACGAGCAGTACTTC. The full variable domain, in which reference TRBV13 and TRBJ2-7 provide the parts outside the CDR3, is AAGVIQSPRHLIKEKRETATLKCYPIPRHDTVYWYQQGPGQDPQFLISFYEKMQSDKGSIPDRFSAQQFSDYHSELNMSSLELGDSALYFCASSFPAGGYEQYFGPGTRLTVT.

V usage is TRBV7-8 and J usage is TRBJ1-1; D is unclear. The CDR3 loop spans 16 amino acids. Trimming took 0 bases from V and 3 from J, leaving 14 bases between them. Germline V lookup: CDR1 SGHVS, CDR2 FQNEAQ. The CDR3 nucleotides read TGTGCCAGCAGCTTAGCGCGGAATGCCGTATACACTGAAGCTTTCTTT. Its translation is CASSLARNAVYTEAFF.

V and J are TRBV6-1 and TRBJ1-2; D is uncertain. The CDR3 contains 13 residues. The V gene's germline CDR1 is MNHNS and CDR2 SASEGT. Trimming left V 5 bases short and J 4 bases short, with 11 bases between. Written as DNA, the CDR3 is TGTGCCAGCAGTCGGGTGGGAGTCTATGGCTACACCTTC. The encoded protein is CASSRVGVYGYTF.

This chain joins TRBV28 and TRBJ2-1; D is ambiguous. V was clipped by 5 bases and J by 0 bases, with 11 bases between them. Germline V gene lookup returns CDR1 MDHEN and CDR2 SYDVKM. This CDR3 is 15 amino acids long. Here the CDR3 reads CASSPPPSSYNEQFF. In nucleotides, the CDR3 is TGTGCCAGCAGTCCACCCCCGAGCTCCTACAATGAGCAGTTCTTC.

The CDR3 sequence is CASSFSGTDYEQYF. The CDR3 nucleotides read TGCGCCAGCAGCTTCTCCGGGACAGACTACGAGCAGTACTTC. V usage is TRBV5-1 and J usage is TRBJ2-7; 7 nucleotides agree with TRBD1. The CDR3 is 14 amino acids. The germline V gene encodes CDR1 SGHRS and CDR2 YFSETQ. V shed 2 bases and J 3 bases; nucleotides not matched to a gene: 5.

The V gene is TRBV7-3, the J gene TRBJ2-2; the D is unclear. This CDR3 has 15 residues. CDR1 is SGHTA and CDR2 is FQGTGA in the germline V gene. V was cut by 1 base and J by 3 bases, with 9 bases left in between. The chain's CDR3 is CASSLSPGYTGELFF. CDR3 coding DNA: TGTGCCAGCAGCTTAAGTCCAGGATACACCGGGGAGCTGTTTTTT.

The V call is TRBV5-5, the J call TRBJ2-5; 11 bases align to TRBD1. The DNA matches TRBJ2-7 better at its end, which makes the J call doubtful. CDR1 is SGHKS and CDR2 is YYEKEE in the germline V gene (reference sequence). CDR3 length equals 14 residues. This chain's CDR3 is CASSLGQGADEQYF. The CDR3 nucleotides read TGTGCCAGCAGCCTAGGACAGGGGGCAGACGAGCAGTACTTC.

The rearrangement uses TRBV28 and TRBJ1-1, with 12 bases fitting TRBD1. The CDR3 spans 15 residues. The germline V gene has CDR1 MDHEN and CDR2 SYDVKM. The ends lost 6 bases at V and 6 bases at J; junction bases unmatched: 8. CDR3 nucleotides: TGTGCCAGCAGCCAAGGGACAGGGGGCTTCCCTGAAGCTTTCTTT. As protein: CASSQGTGGFPEAFF.

The V and J genes are TRBV18 and TRBJ2-1, with TRBD2 matching over 8 bases. The germline CDR1 and CDR2 sequences are KGHSH and LQKENI. The trim removed 3 bases at V and 8 bases at J, leaving 12 bases unmatched. This CDR3 contains 16 residues. The CDR3 DNA is TGTGCCAGCTCACCGCCGGGACTAGGGGGTCTGGATGAGCAGTTCTTC. Translation gives CASSPPGLGGLDEQFF.

The V call is TRBV13, the J call TRBJ1-2; TRBD1 aligns across 9 bases. The V and J ends lost 6 bases and 7 bases, in that order; junction bases with no gene match: 9. This CDR3 has 14 residues. From germline, CDR1 is PRHDT and CDR2 FYEKMQ (reference sequence). The CDR3 loop is CASSWRGQGFGYTF. The CDR3 DNA is TGTGCCAGCAGTTGGAGGGGACAGGGTTTTGGCTACACCTTC.

The V call is TRBV9, the J call TRBJ1-2; D unclear. The CDR3 covers 13 residues. V was trimmed by 0 bases and J by 6 bases, leaving 9 bases between them. Germline V lookup: CDR1 SGDLS, CDR2 YYNGEE. The CDR3 sequence is CASSVVEGDGYTF. The CDR3 region has the DNA TGTGCCAGCAGCGTAGTAGAGGGTGATGGCTACACCTTC.

The chain carries TRBV6-5 and TRBJ1-3, with 11 bases fitting TRBD1. The CDR3 covers 16 residues. CDR1 is MNHEY and CDR2 is SVGAGI in the germline V gene. The V gene end was trimmed by 2 bases and the J gene end by 2 bases; junction bases not matched to a gene: 2. For the CDR3, the DNA is TGTGCCAGCAGTTACCGGACAGGGGGCACTGGAAACACCATATATTTT. Residues: CASSYRTGGTGNTIYF.

A single count supports this clone. CDR3 loop: CASTPGLGTYNEQFF. For the CDR3, the DNA is TGTGCCAGCACCCCGGGACTAGGGACCTACAATGAGCAGTTCTTC. This chain uses TRBV27 with TRBJ2-1, with 8 positions matching TRBD2. This CDR3 region has 15 residues. The germline V gene has CDR1 MNHEY and CDR2 SMNVEV (reference sequence). The V segment lost 7 bases and the J segment 2 bases; nucleotides outside the gene matches: 7.

The chain uses TRBV30 and TRBJ2-1; 10 bases are a match to TRBD2. CDR1 GTSNPN and CDR2 SVGIG come from the germline V gene (reference sequence). This CDR3 region has 15 residues. J lost 7 bases, V lost 0 bases, and 6 bases had no gene match. CDR3: CAWSVASGSKNEQFF. The CDR3 DNA follows: TGTGCCTGGAGTGTAGCTAGCGGGAGTAAGAATGAGCAGTTCTTC.

The V call is TRBV5-4, the J call TRBJ2-3; 8 positions agree with TRBD2. Per the germline V gene, CDR1 is SGHNT and CDR2 is YYREEE (reference sequence). Trimming cost V 0 bases and J 2 bases; bases outside gene matches: 2. The CDR3 covers 15 residues. Here the CDR3 DNA reads TGTGCCAGCAGCTTGGCGGGGGGGCTCACAGATACGCAGTATTTT. Protein product: CASSLAGGLTDTQYF.